Shown below are 17 T cell receptor beta chains from a single sample sequenced in a study of blood T cells in healthy people across ages. With a J-beta primer mix and a sample-barcoded 5' primer, a second PCR ran about 6 to 11 cycles. One entry per CDR3 protein results from TCRdb running MiXCR on the 5' RACE reads. The sample carries roughly 680,000 distinct CDR3 sequences, 52% recorded once. Sequencing input: blood. The receptors derive from a woman at least 80 years old in good health.

This sequence joins TRBV29-1 and TRBJ2-3; tentatively, D is TRBD1 (6 bases). Germline lookup yields CDR1 SQVTM and CDR2 ANQGSEA. The CDR3 sequence is 15 residues long. V lost 7 bases, J lost 1 base, and 18 bases lay in between. The CDR3 spells CSASSGAGGTDTQYF. The CDR3 coding sequence is TGCAGCGCCTCCTCAGGGGCCGGGGGCACAGATACGCAGTATTTT.

This clonotype has only a few counts. The junction does not match germline at one end; this may be a read error. The J gene is TRBJ1-2, the V gene TRBV30; D unresolved. The CDR3 has 11 residues. Germline V gene lookup returns CDR1 GTSNPN and CDR2 SVGIG (reference sequence). The CDR3 is CAGSGPHGYTF. CDR3 bases: TGTGCCGGGAGTGGCCCTCATGGCTACACCTTC.

This clonotype was detected only a few times. This chain uses TRBV7-2 with TRBJ2-5; 7 nucleotides agree with TRBD1. The CDR3 length is 14 residues. Germline CDR1 SGHTA, CDR2 FQGNSA. J was trimmed by 2 bases and V by 5 bases; bases with no gene match: 5. The CDR3 DNA follows: TGTGCCAGCAGCGCCCGGGACAGTCAAGAGACCCAGTACTTC. Its translation is CASSARDSQETQYF.

This clonotype was seen more than once but under ten times. This chain uses TRBV7-9 with TRBJ1-4; D uncertain. This CDR3 spans 15 amino acids. V lost 1 base to trimming and J lost 7 bases, with 13 bases between them. The germline V gene encodes CDR1 SEHNR and CDR2 FQNEAQ (reference sequence). The CDR3 region has the DNA TGTGCCAGCAGCTTAGAGGTCCTCCGGGGTGAAAAACTGTTTTTT. Translating gives CASSLEVLRGEKLFF.

The J gene is TRBJ2-1, the V gene TRBV6-6; 11 bases line up with TRBD2. J was trimmed by 3 bases and V by 0 bases; bases with no gene match: 4. The CDR3 is made up of 17 amino acids. Germline-derived CDR1 and CDR2 are MNHNY and SVGAGI (reference sequence). DNA for the CDR3: TGTGCCAGCAGTTACTCAACTAGCGGGGGAGGCTACAATGAGCAGTTCTTC. Translating it yields CASSYSTSGGGYNEQFF.

Worth noting for this clonotype: With a much larger clone just one base away, this may be a read error. J is TRBJ2-3 and V is TRBV24-1; TRBD1 might be the D (6 bases). From germline, CDR1 is KGHDR and CDR2 SFDVKD. The CDR3 is 16 amino acids. CDR3 DNA: TGTGCCACCTGTGATGCATGGGCAGGGGGCACAGATACGCAGTATTTT. It translates to CATCDAWAGGTDTQYF.

Concerning this clonotype itself: One end of the junction does not line up with germline, which may come from a read error. The V gene is TRBV10-3, the J gene TRBJ2-5, with TRBD1 identical over 8 bases. Germline lookup yields CDR1 ENHRY and CDR2 SYGVKD. This CDR3 region has 15 residues. CDR3 DNA: TGTGCCGTCAGTAACAGGGGGTCGTACCAAGAGACCCAGTACTTC. This translates into CAVSNRGSYQETQYF.

With respect to this clonotype: This may be a read error, as it is one base from a much larger clone. The chain is built from TRBV3-1 and TRBJ1-1; D remains ambiguous. Germline V gene data show CDR1 as LGHDT and CDR2 as YNNKEL (reference sequence). The CDR3 length is 14 residues. As DNA, the CDR3 is TGTGCCAACAGCCAGATGGGAGTTTACACTGAAGCTTTCTTT. Protein: CANSQMGVYTEAFF.

The V call is TRBV27, the J call TRBJ1-5; D not resolved. Germline V gene sequence: CDR1 MNHEY, CDR2 SMNVEV (reference sequence). The CDR3 contains 11 residues. Trimming pared 11 bases from V and 2 bases from J, leaving 7 bases between. The CDR3 DNA sequence: TGTGCCTCAACGGGCAATCAGCCCCAGCATTTT. Protein sequence: CASTGNQPQHF.

CDR3 protein: CSATDRDLPNYGYTF. The CDR3 region has the DNA TGCAGTGCTACGGACAGGGATTTACCTAACTATGGCTACACCTTC. The chain couples TRBV20-1 to TRBJ1-2, with 8 bases matching TRBD1. The CDR3 sequence is 15 residues long. V lost 4 bases and J lost 0; bases outside the gene matches: 7. The germline gives CDR1 DFQATT, CDR2 SNEGSKA (reference sequence).

V is TRBV2 and J is TRBJ1-1; D may be TRBD1 (6 bases). This CDR3 comprises 13 residues. Per the germline V gene, CDR1 is SNHLY and CDR2 is FYNNEI. Trimming took 10 bases from V and 5 from J, leaving 17 bases between them. CDR3 sequence: CATSQGGGTEAFF. The CDR3 DNA is TGTGCCACGTCACAGGGAGGGGGGACTGAAGCTTTCTTT. Full variable domain (remainder filled in from reference TRBV2 and TRBJ1-1): EPEVTQTPSHQVTQMGQEVILRCVPISNHLYFYWYRQILGQKVEFLVSFYNNEISEKSEIFDDQFSVERPDGSNFTLKIRSTKLEDSAMYFCATSQGGGTEAFFGQGTRLTVV.

This chain connects TRBV3-1 to TRBJ1-5; no reliable D call. V shed 0 bases and J shed 4 bases, with 10 bases lying between them. The V gene's germline CDR1 is LGHDT and CDR2 YNNKEL (reference sequence). This CDR3 is built from 15 residues. CDR3 region: CASSQDHSPNQPQHF. CDR3 bases: TGTGCCAGCAGCCAAGATCATTCGCCAAATCAGCCCCAGCATTTT.

The CDR3 DNA is TGTGCCAGCAGCGTTGTAGGGTTTACCCCCGGCTACAATGAGCAGTACTTC. It specifies CASSVVGFTPGYNEQYF. The chain combines TRBV9 with TRBJ2-5; D is undetermined. Trimming cost V 2 bases and J 11 bases, with 28 bases left between them. The CDR3 contains 17 residues. The V gene's germline CDR1 is SGDLS and CDR2 YYNGEE. The variable domain in full, completed from reference TRBV9 and TRBJ2-5, reads DSGVTQTPKHLITATGQRVTLRCSPRSGDLSVYWYQQSLDQGLQFLIQYYNGEERAKGNILERFSAQQFPDLHSELNLSSLELGDSALYFCASSVVGFTPGYNEQYFGPGTRLLVL.

A note on this clonotype: A much larger clonotype is one base distant, so this may be a read error. The chain is built from TRBV29-1 and TRBJ1-6; D possibly corresponds to TRBD1 (5 bases). Trimming removed 7 bases at V and 7 bases at J, with 14 bases between. The V gene's germline CDR1 is SQVTM and CDR2 ANQGSEA. The CDR3 is 13 amino acids. This chain's CDR3 is CSGRQSENSPLHF. CDR3 DNA: TGCAGCGGCCGACAGTCAGAGAATTCACCCCTCCACTTT.

The CDR3 region has the DNA TGTGCCAGCAGTTACCCGCTCACTCGACTAGCGGGGAACAACAATGAGCAGTTCTTC. This translates into CASSYPLTRLAGNNNEQFF. This chain uses TRBV6-5 with TRBJ2-1; TRBD2 matches at 11 bases. The CDR3 has 19 residues. V gave up 2 bases and J gave up 5 bases; unmatched junction bases: 14. Germline V CDR1 and CDR2: MNHEY, SVGAGI.

This clonotype was picked up one time. The rearrangement uses TRBV4-2 and TRBJ1-6; a possible D gene is TRBD1 (5 bases). From germline, CDR1 is LGHNA and CDR2 YNFKEQ. Trimming shortened V by 2 bases and J by 9 bases, and 14 bases separated the two germline ends. The CDR3 has 15 residues. CDR3 DNA: TGTGCCAGCAGCCAACCTCAGGGAGAGGGTTCACCCCTCCACTTT. Translated, it gives CASSQPQGEGSPLHF.

The chain carries TRBV28 and TRBJ2-3; D may be TRBD2 (5 bases). CDR1 is MDHEN and CDR2 is SYDVKM in the germline V gene. V dropped 7 bases and J dropped 0 bases, with 11 bases sitting between them. The CDR3 runs to 14 residues. CDR3 nucleotides: TGTGCCAGCATAGAGGCGGGTAGCACAGATACGCAGTATTTT. Translating gives CASIEAGSTDTQYF.